These 17 T cell receptor delta chains share one sample of origin, sequenced in a study of gamma-delta T cells after stem cell transplantation. TCRdb called clones from the RT-PCR reads again using CATT. The table lists 2,000 to 2,500 delta-chain clones, less than 2% of them singletons. The sequencing input was gamma-delta T cells. These receptors came from a human donor. It is not recorded whose cells these are; they may come from a transplant donor.

This clone was detected only a few times. The protein recorded in TCRdb matches a much larger clone and deviates from this DNA's translation at residue 9, suggesting a read error; the protein here is obtained by translating the DNA. The V gene is TRDV2, the J gene TRDJ1; 8 bases fit TRDD3. CDR1 GEAIGNYY and CDR2 EKD come from the germline V gene. V lost 3 bases and J lost 8; bases outside the gene matches: 10. The CDR3 runs to 14 residues. The DNA of the CDR3 is TGTGCCTGTGACCCCGTACTGGGGGGCTCGAAACTCATCTTT. Encoded protein: CACDPVLGGSKLIF.

This clone turned up a few times. TCRdb records a much larger clone's protein for this DNA, with a difference at residue 2 that likely arises from a read error; the protein given is the translation of the DNA. V is TRDV2 and J is TRDJ1; weak D call: TRDD3 (6 bases). Germline assignment: CDR1 GEAIGNYY and CDR2 EKD. The CDR3 totals 19 residues. The CDR3 DNA reads TGTTCCTGTGACACGCTCCTCAAACATTCCGGGGGACATACCGATAAACTCATCTTT. It yields the protein CSCDTLLKHSGGHTDKLIF.

In its sample, this clone is large. In the same sample, other DNA sequences code for this CDR3. This sequence joins TRDV2 and TRDJ1; 7 nucleotides match TRDD3. The CDR3 spans 18 residues. Trimming at V came to 0 bases and at J to 0 bases, leaving 12 bases not matched to a gene. Germline V gives CDR1 GEAIGNYY, CDR2 EKD. The CDR3 nucleotides read TGTGCCTGTGACACCGTCTGGGGGCCTGGGGGTTACACCGATAAACTCATCTTT. Translation: CACDTVWGPGGYTDKLIF.

Comment on this clone: A read error likely explains this, since a far larger clone differs by one base. The sample holds other DNA sequences that translate to the same CDR3. The chain combines TRDV2 with TRDJ1; 12 nucleotides line up with TRDD3. Germline CDR1 reads GEAIGNYY; CDR2 reads EKD. The trim removed 1 base at V and 0 bases at J, leaving 11 bases unmatched. CDR3 size: 19 residues. CDR3 sequence reads: CACDTLSLGDTVDTDKLIF. CDR3 DNA sequence: TGTGCCTGTGACACTTTATCGCTGGGGGATACGGTGGACACCGATAAACTCATCTTT.

This clone was counted a few times. The V and J genes are TRDV2 and TRDJ1; the match to TRDD3 covers 12 bases. The junction had 6 bases not matched to a gene; V was cut back by 0 bases and J by 2 bases. The CDR3 is 17 amino acids. From germline, CDR1 is GEAIGNYY and CDR2 EKD. CDR3 coding DNA: TGTGCCTGTGACACCGTTCTACTGGGGGATACAACCGATAAACTCATCTTT. It encodes CACDTVLLGDTTDKLIF.

This clone has just a few counts. This likely reflects a read error, since a far larger clone is one base away. This sample includes further DNA sequences coding for the same CDR3. CDR3 sequence (DNA): TGTGCCTGTGATAGCTGGGGGATACCCACCGATAAGCTCATCTTT. This codes for CACDSWGIPTDKLIF. The rearrangement joins TRDV2 to TRDJ1; 11 bases fit TRDD3. CDR3 length: 15 residues. CDR1 is GEAIGNYY and CDR2 is EKD in the germline V gene.

Concerning this clone: TCRdb has a much larger clone's protein, which differs at residue 12 from the translation of this DNA, likely because of a read error; what is shown is the protein translated from the DNA. This chain links TRDV1 with TRDJ1; TRDD3 is a possible D gene (5 bases). Germline CDR1 and CDR2: TSWWSYY and QGS. The V gene lost 3 bases and the J gene lost 0 bases, with 20 bases spanning the gap. This CDR3 spans 18 amino acids. The CDR3, as DNA: TGTGCTCTTGGGGACAGTACCAAGGGCGGGGAGCACACCGATAAACTCATCTTT. Translating gives CALGDSTKGGEHTDKLIF.

A word on this clone: A far larger clone is off by one base, so a read error is likely. This chain links TRDV2 with TRDJ3; the match to TRDD3 covers 9 bases. Losses at the gene ends were 4 bases for V and 0 bases for J; bases not matched to a gene: 21. The V gene's germline CDR1 is GEAIGNYY and CDR2 EKD. This CDR3 comprises 23 residues. The CDR3: CACDYALTGGPPLSSWDTRQMFF. CDR3 in DNA: TGTGCCTGTGATTACGCTCTTACTGGGGGACCCCCCTTAAGCTCCTGGGACACCCGACAGATGTTTTTC.

Turning to this clone: The TCRdb record carries a much larger clone's protein, which differs from this DNA's translation at residue 5; a read error is the likely cause, and the protein listed here is the DNA translation. The V and J genes are TRDV2 and TRDJ1, with no clear D. The germline V gene encodes CDR1 GEAIGNYY and CDR2 EKD. The CDR3 sequence is 15 residues long. V lost 3 bases to trimming and J lost 11 bases, with 24 bases between them. The CDR3 DNA is TGTGCCTGTGACCCCATTCCGCACAAACCAGGAAACCTCATCTTT. Protein: CACDPIPHKPGNLIF.

Turning to this clone: This likely came from a read error, as a far larger clone is one base away. Other DNA sequences in the sample encode the same CDR3. This chain links TRDV2 with TRDJ1, with 12 nucleotides matching TRDD3. The CDR3 runs 18 residues. J was trimmed by 1 base and V by 3 bases; bases with no gene match: 11. Germline V gives CDR1 GEAIGNYY, CDR2 EKD. This CDR3 reads CACDRLGDTQALTDKLIF. In DNA form, the CDR3 reads TGTGCCTGTGACCGGCTGGGGGATACGCAAGCCCTCACCGATAAACTCATCTTT.

By sample share, this clone is large. Other DNA sequences in the sample encode the same CDR3. The chain carries TRDV2 and TRDJ1, with TRDD3 identical over 8 bases. The CDR3 is made up of 19 amino acids. From germline, CDR1 is GEAIGNYY and CDR2 EKD. J gave up 0 bases and V 1 base, and 15 bases lay outside the gene matches. The CDR3 is CACDTAHRWGNAYTDKLIF. The CDR3 coding sequence is TGTGCCTGTGACACTGCTCATCGCTGGGGGAACGCATACACCGATAAACTCATCTTT.

In this sample, this clone turned up a few times. A read error likely explains why the TCRdb protein, taken from a much larger clone, differs from this DNA's translation at residue 5; the protein shown is translated from the DNA. CDR3 in amino acids: CACVGLGGTDKLIF. The CDR3 DNA sequence: TGTGCCTGTGTCGGACTGGGGGGTACCGATAAACTCATCTTT. V gene TRDV2 combines with J gene TRDJ1, with 8 nucleotides matching TRDD3. The CDR3 sequence is 14 residues long. V shed 5 bases, J shed 2 bases, and the junction held 6 bases outside the gene matches. The germline gives CDR1 GEAIGNYY, CDR2 EKD.

In its sample, this clone was seen a few times. The amino acid sequence in TCRdb belongs to a much larger clone and departs from this DNA's translation at residue 6, likely a sequencing read error; the sequence shown is translated from the DNA. This chain uses TRDV2 with TRDJ1; 9 bases are shared with TRDD3. Losses at the gene ends were 1 base for V and 3 bases for J; bases not matched to a gene: 5. CDR1 and CDR2 from the germline V gene are GEAIGNYY and EKD. There are 15 residues in the CDR3. The DNA of the CDR3 is TGTGCCTGTGACACAGTGGGGGATATCGCCGATAAACTCATCTTT. It yields the protein CACDTVGDIADKLIF.

On this clone: A far larger clone is only one base removed, so a read error is likely. V gene TRDV2 combines with J gene TRDJ1, with 8 positions matching TRDD3. This CDR3 region has 14 residues. Germline-derived CDR1 and CDR2 are GEAIGNYY and EKD. The V segment lost 5 bases and the J segment 2 bases; nucleotides outside the gene matches: 6. CDR3 DNA sequence: TGTGCCTGTGCCGTACTGGGGGGTACCGATAAACTCATCTTT. Translated: CACAVLGGTDKLIF.

This clone came up a few times. A read error is the likely source, as a far larger clone sits one nucleotide away. This specimen includes other DNA sequences encoding the same CDR3. The rearrangement uses TRDV2 and TRDJ1; perhaps TRDD3 as D (5 bases). CDR3 size: 14 residues. Germline CDR1 reads GEAIGNYY; CDR2 reads EKD. The V end lost 0 bases, the J end lost 5 bases, and 12 bases lay between the germline ends. DNA of the CDR3: TGTGCCTGTGACACCGTGTCATGGGGAGATAAACTCATCTTT. Translated: CACDTVSWGDKLIF.

As concerns this clone: A read error likely explains why the TCRdb protein, taken from a much larger clone, differs from this DNA's translation at residue 10; the protein shown is translated from the DNA. The rearrangement links TRDV2 to TRDJ3; D possibly corresponds to TRDD3 (6 bases). The CDR3 runs to 19 residues. V lost 4 bases and J lost 1, with 19 bases in between. Germline V gene sequence: CDR1 GEAIGNYY, CDR2 EKD. In DNA, the CDR3 is TGTGCCTGTGATTATCCGGGGGACACCAGATCCTGGGACACCCGACAGATGTTTTTC. This encodes CACDYPGDTRSWDTRQMFF.

This clone was seen only a few times. The TCRdb protein, from a much larger clone, departs from this DNA's translation at residue 3, likely by read error; the protein shown derives from the DNA. The V call is TRDV2, the J call TRDJ1; 12 bases map to TRDD3. Germline lookup yields CDR1 GEAIGNYY and CDR2 EKD. The CDR3 length is 19 residues. CDR3: CAYDTRFAGGYGDTDKLIF. As DNA, the CDR3 is TGTGCCTATGACACTCGATTTGCTGGGGGATACGGGGACACCGATAAACTCATCTTT.